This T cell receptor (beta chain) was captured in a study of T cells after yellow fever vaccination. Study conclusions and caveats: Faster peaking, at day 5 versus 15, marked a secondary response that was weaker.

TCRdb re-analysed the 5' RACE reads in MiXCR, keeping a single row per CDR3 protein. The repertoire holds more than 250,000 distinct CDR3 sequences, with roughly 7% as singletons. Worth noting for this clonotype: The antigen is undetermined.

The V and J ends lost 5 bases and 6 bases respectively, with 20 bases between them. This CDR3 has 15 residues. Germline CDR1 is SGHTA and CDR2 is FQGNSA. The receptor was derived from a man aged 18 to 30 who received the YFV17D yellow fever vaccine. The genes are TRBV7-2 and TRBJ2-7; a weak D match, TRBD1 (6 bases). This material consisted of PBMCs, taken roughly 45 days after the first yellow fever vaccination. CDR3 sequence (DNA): TGTGCCAGCAGCCGAGAGACAGGTATGAGGCTCGAGCAGTACTTC. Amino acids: CASSRETGMRLEQYF.